This entry concerns a single T cell receptor (beta chain). The antigen it binds to is not known. It has no much larger one-base neighbor in the sample; base qualities were not kept. The sample's time point, from its label and the paper: about 28 days (+/-7) after the second vaccine dose. AZD1222 recipients given second doses at about 4 weeks or at about 12 weeks were pooled, since spike-specific TCR depth and breadth were not found to differ between the two schedules. Samples from vaccinated people were obtained from the UK trials COV001 and COV002, which included a single-blind randomized controlled phase 2/3 trial of AZD1222 (ChAdOx1 nCoV-19) in healthy adults. Trial participant PBMC samples were collected at day 0 and day 28 after the second dose for TCRbeta chain sequencing. The sample comes from a study of T cell responses to AZD1222 COVID-19 vaccine (dated by TCRdb to about 2021). Regarding the study in general: TCR sequencing was performed for 230 to 250 trial participants, of whom roughly 200 were given two doses of AZD1222 and some 26 were given two doses of MenACWY control vaccine. Trial participants were enrolled into age subgroups of 18-55, 56-69 and 70-plus years, which contained about 150, 28 and 57 TCR-sequenced participants, respectively. The paper's findings and limits, for the study overall: Conclusions about previously exposed vaccinees are limited because only six or seven AZD1222 recipients were SARS-CoV-2 seropositive at baseline. The vaccine-associated CD4 TCRs covered the entire spike protein, and the dominant responses fell in regions 160-218 and 743-854. Reportedly, close to half of the unique spike-specific TCRs recognized epitopes lying outside the regions that are mutated in the B.1.351 and B.1.1.7 variants. Because no day 14 peak-response samples were available, the repertoires could be characterized only after the peak T cell response. Spike-specific TCR breadth and depth rose significantly after two AZD1222 doses compared with day 0 and with MenACWY recipients. In the small 56-69-year group, the increase in depth fell short of significance, most likely because of low power. Participants were mostly white British and included more females than males, and it was suggested by the authors that clonal diversity may have been underestimated.

The CDR3 regions of human TCRbeta chains were subjected to immunosequencing. As for how the authors treated the data: Repertoire TCRs were matched against a reference library of SARS-CoV-2-specific TCRs generated with the MIRA antigen-specificity platform. Breadth was defined as the fraction of unique TCRs that were SARS-CoV-2-associated, and depth was defined as the fraction of total T cells that were SARS-CoV-2-associated. Each spike-specific TCR was assigned to its reactive spike region and to a CD4 or CD8 class using the MIRA data. Log10-transformed breadth and depth values were compared by one-way ANOVA with Sidak's multiple comparisons tests. Here the immuneACCESS table is served through TCRdb, limited to in-frame sequences with V and J called. Missing clones are a known gap in these copies; in checked studies unresolved V genes cover under half, and the rest lacks a known reason. V, J and clone size were drawn from that table, and D and trimming were deduced from the DNA. The sample table shows nearly 110,000 clones, and about 90% are seen once. The top ten constitute about 8.1% of the sample.

Taken from cysteine to phenylalanine, the CDR3 has 14 residues. Just CDR3 DNA is preserved here, 42 bases in frame from base 1. V is cut back by 4 bases and J by 5 bases, with 6 bases in the junction unmatched. The germline V gene supplies CDR1 SGDLS and CDR2 YYNGEE. Specimen: peripheral blood, collected 28 days after the second AZD1222 dose. This receptor chain uses TRBV9 and TRBJ2-3; TRBD1 fits 8 bases in the junction. This receptor was obtained from an adult who received the AZD1222 COVID-19 vaccine. Read as DNA, the sequence is TGTGCCAGCAGCCCGGGACAGGCGAGAGATACGCAGTATTTT. Its protein is CASSPGQARDTQYF.